These 4 T cell receptor beta chains were all obtained from the same sample, sequenced in a study of blood T cells in healthy people across ages. For the second PCR, which ran for about 7 to 11 cycles, a sample-barcoded 5' primer and a J-beta primer mix were used. TCRdb recomputed calls from the 5' RACE reads with MiXCR, one row per CDR3 protein. This repertoire shows fewer than 1,000,000 distinct CDR3 sequences, roughly 44% found once; its top ten account for roughly 18%. The sequencing sample was made of blood. These receptors came from a man in his fifties or sixties in good health.

In this sample, this clonotype turned up a few times. The chain employs TRBV15 and TRBJ2-3; D is possibly TRBD2 (6 bases). This CDR3 has 12 amino acids. From germline, CDR1 is LNHNV and CDR2 YYDKDF (reference sequence). Trimming took 3 bases from V and 8 from J, leaving 9 bases between them. The DNA for the CDR3 is TGTGCCACCAGCAGCTACGGGGGTACGCAGTATTTT. It specifies CATSSYGGTQYF.

The chain combines TRBV7-9 with TRBJ2-1; 7 nucleotides match TRBD2. The V segment lost 4 bases and the J segment 9 bases; nucleotides outside the gene matches: 21. This CDR3 spans 18 amino acids. Germline V gene data show CDR1 as SEHNR and CDR2 as FQNEAQ (reference sequence). In DNA form, the CDR3 reads TGTGCCAGCAGCTCCCCATGGATAGCGGGTACGGGCGTGAGTGAGCAGTTCTTC. It codes for CASSSPWIAGTGVSEQFF.

The chain uses TRBV20-1 and TRBJ2-7, with D tentatively TRBD2 (5 bases). Germline lookup yields CDR1 DFQATT and CDR2 SNEGSKA (reference sequence). This CDR3 contains 12 residues. Trimming stripped 8 bases from V and 1 base from J, with 12 bases between. This chain's CDR3 is CSSRTGSYEQYF. The CDR3 DNA follows: TGCAGTTCAAGGACTGGGTCCTACGAGCAGTACTTC.

The chain employs TRBV15 and TRBJ2-7, with no clear D. CDR1 and CDR2 from the germline V gene are LNHNV and YYDKDF (reference sequence). V was clipped by 3 bases and J by 3 bases, with 9 bases between them. CDR3 length equals 13 residues. As DNA, the CDR3 is TGTGCCACCAGCAGGGACGGCCTCTACGAGCAGTACTTC. Translation gives CATSRDGLYEQYF.